Shown below are 20 T cell receptor beta chains from a single sample sequenced in a study of T cells in Graves' hyperthyroidism and ophthalmopathy. Amplified TCR beta CDR3 regions came from RNA transcripts. An initial round of RT-PCR targeting the TCR CDR3 relied on the HTBI primer set. Each CDR3 protein is one row after TCRdb ran MiXCR on the multiplex PCR reads. The sample records under 550,000 distinct CDR3 sequences, roughly 15% being singletons. The sample was blood. The source of these receptors is a woman under 30 with Graves' hyperthyroidism.

The V gene is TRBV19, the J gene TRBJ1-1; D remains ambiguous. CDR1 LNHDA and CDR2 SQIVND come from the germline V gene (reference sequence). The V end was cut by 0 bases, the J end by 6 bases, with 11 bases between. There are 14 residues in the CDR3. CDR3 sequence reads: CASSIDYGISEAFF. CDR3 DNA: TGTGCCAGTAGTATAGACTATGGGATTTCTGAAGCTTTCTTT.

For this clonotype: Just one base apart from a much larger clone, this may be a read error. V gene TRBV5-1 combines with J gene TRBJ2-7; tentatively, D is TRBD1 or TRBD2 (5 bases each). Germline loops: CDR1 SGHRS, CDR2 YFSETQ. The CDR3 contains 14 residues. V lost 4 bases, J lost 4 bases, and 15 bases lay in between. The CDR3 nucleotides read TGCGCCAGCAGCAGAGCCGGGACGGCTTACGAGCAGTACTTC. Translation gives CASSRAGTAYEQYF. The complete variable domain, with remaining parts taken from reference TRBV5-1 and TRBJ2-7, reads KAGVTQTPRYLIKTRGQQVTLSCSPISGHRSVSWYQQTPGQGLQFLFEYFSETQRNKGNFPGRFSGRQFSNSRSEMNVSTLELGDSALYLCASSRAGTAYEQYFGPGTRLTVT.

This clonotype appeared a single time. This may be a read error, as it is one base from a much larger clone. This sequence joins TRBV12-3 or TRBV12-4 and TRBJ2-7, with 7 positions matching TRBD1. This CDR3 comprises 15 residues. The CDR3 region is CTSSDRDSEFYEQYF. CDR3 bases: TGTACCAGCAGTGACAGGGACAGCGAGTTCTACGAGCAGTACTTC.

This clonotype was picked up many times. The rearrangement links TRBV18 to TRBJ2-1; the match to TRBD1 covers 9 bases. The junction had 2 bases not matched to a gene; V was cut back by 4 bases and J by 4 bases. The CDR3 has 14 amino acids. Germline lookup yields CDR1 KGHSH and CDR2 LQKENI. The chain's CDR3 is CASSQGQGYNEQFF. The CDR3 DNA reads as TGTGCCAGCTCACAAGGACAGGGGTACAATGAGCAGTTCTTC.

The V and J genes are TRBV28 and TRBJ2-7; 11 positions agree with TRBD2. CDR1 and CDR2 (germline): MDHEN, SYDVKM. This CDR3 has 16 amino acids. The junction had 5 bases not matched to a gene; V was cut back by 1 base and J by 3 bases. The CDR3 is CASSLSLTSGNYEQYF. The CDR3 DNA sequence: TGTGCCAGCAGTTTATCTCTGACTAGCGGGAACTACGAGCAGTACTTC. The whole variable domain, remainder taken from reference TRBV28 and TRBJ2-7, is DVKVTQSSRYLVKRTGEKVFLECVQDMDHENMFWYRQDPGLGLRLIYFSYDVKMKEKGDIPEGYSVSREKKERFSLILESASTNQTSMYLCASSLSLTSGNYEQYFGPGTRLTVT.

This sequence joins TRBV5-4 and TRBJ1-4, with a weak D call TRBD1 (5 bases). The length of the CDR3 is 13 residues. Trimming cost V 0 bases and J 8 bases, with 8 bases left between them. Germline CDR1 reads SGHNT; CDR2 reads YYREEE (reference sequence). The CDR3 nucleotides read TGTGCCAGCAGCTTGGTTCAGGGAGAAAAACTGTTTTTT. It codes for CASSLVQGEKLFF.

The chain has TRBV20-1 and TRBJ2-1; D not certain. Trimming took off 0 bases at V and 8 bases at J, with 11 bases between the two ends. There are 13 residues in the CDR3. Per the germline V gene, CDR1 is DFQATT and CDR2 is SNEGSKA (reference sequence). CDR3 bases: TGCAGTGCTAGAGATTTTGGGGTTGATGAGCAGTTCTTC. Protein: CSARDFGVDEQFF.

This clonotype was picked up many times. This chain uses TRBV28 with TRBJ1-2; D is perhaps TRBD1 (5 bases). V shed 5 bases and J shed 4 bases, with 17 bases lying between them. Germline assignment: CDR1 MDHEN and CDR2 SYDVKM. CDR3 length: 15 amino acids. CDR3 nucleotide sequence: TGTGCCAGCAGTGGGGCCTTGGGGTTGATCTATGGCTACACCTTC. As protein: CASSGALGLIYGYTF.

Points on this clonotype: A much larger clone sits a single nucleotide away, making a read error possible. The chain employs TRBV5-1 and TRBJ2-7; D is unclear. V lost 0 bases and J 0 bases, leaving 16 bases between the germline ends. CDR3 length: 17 amino acids. CDR1 and CDR2 (germline): SGHRS, YFSETQ. The CDR3, as DNA: TGCGCCAGCAGCTTGGCTGGGCCGCAGCAAATCTCCTACGAGCAGTACTTC. It is translated as CASSLAGPQQISYEQYF. Complete variable domain (other parts from reference TRBV5-1 and TRBJ2-7): KAGVTQTPRYLIKTRGQQVTLSCSPISGHRSVSWYQQTPGQGLQFLFEYFSETQRNKGNFPGRFSGRQFSNSRSEMNVSTLELGDSALYLCASSLAGPQQISYEQYFGPGTRLTVT.

This clonotype has at least ten counts. The chain couples TRBV10-3 to TRBJ2-7; tentative D call: TRBD2 (6 bases). The CDR3 has 14 amino acids. Germline loops: CDR1 ENHRY, CDR2 SYGVKD. Trimming removed 3 bases at V and 3 bases at J, with 12 bases between. The CDR3 here is CAISDFGSDYEQYF. The CDR3, as DNA: TGTGCCATCAGTGACTTCGGGAGTGACTACGAGCAGTACTTC.

Concerning this clonotype itself: This may come from a read error, since a much larger clone is one base off. The rearrangement links TRBV6-1 to TRBJ2-5, with 8 bases lining up with TRBD1. V gave up 3 bases and J gave up 5 bases; unmatched junction bases: 5. The germline V gene encodes CDR1 MNHNS and CDR2 SASEGT. There are 14 residues in the CDR3. DNA for the CDR3: TGTGCCAGCAGTGATGCAGGGGGCCGGGAGACCCAGTACTTC. Amino acids: CASSDAGGRETQYF.

A remark on this clonotype: This may arise from a read error, as a much more abundant clone is one base away. The chain uses TRBV7-9 and TRBJ2-4; 8 bases are a match to TRBD1. The CDR3 totals 17 residues. Germline CDR1 and CDR2: SEHNR and FQNEAQ (reference sequence). The CDR3 DNA follows: TGTGCCAGCAGCTTCCTCCTCCGACAGGGGACCAAAAACACTCAGTACTTC. Translated, it gives CASSFLLRQGTKNTQYF.

This clonotype showed up many times. V usage is TRBV7-8 and J usage is TRBJ2-1; 8 nucleotides line up with TRBD2. The germline V gene encodes CDR1 SGHVS and CDR2 FQNEAQ. After removal of 1 base from V and 5 bases from J, the junction contained 4 bases not matched to a gene. This CDR3 is built from 15 residues. The CDR3 nucleotides are TGTGCCAGCAGCTTAGTAGCGGGAAGGGACAATGAGCAGTTCTTC. It encodes CASSLVAGRDNEQFF.

This clonotype was seen once. The chain recombines TRBV9 with TRBJ2-3; 11 nucleotides line up with TRBD2. The trim removed 4 bases at V and 7 bases at J, leaving 8 bases unmatched. Per the germline V gene, CDR1 is SGDLS and CDR2 is YYNGEE. CDR3 length equals 15 residues. CDR3 bases: TGTGCCAGCAGCCCGCGACTAGCGGGATCCTATACGCAGTATTTT. This gives the protein CASSPRLAGSYTQYF.

This clonotype appeared many times. The V call is TRBV6-1, the J call TRBJ1-2, with D uncertain. The V gene's germline CDR1 is MNHNS and CDR2 SASEGT. The V end was cut by 5 bases, the J end by 2 bases, with 12 bases between. This CDR3 is 14 amino acids long. The CDR3 DNA follows: TGTGCCAGCAGTCAAACCTTACCCAACTATGGCTACACCTTC. Protein: CASSQTLPNYGYTF.

This chain connects TRBV5-1 to TRBJ2-7, with D perhaps TRBD1 (5 bases). The V end was cut by 0 bases, the J end by 3 bases, with 7 bases between. From germline, CDR1 is SGHRS and CDR2 YFSETQ. There are 13 residues in the CDR3. The CDR3 here is CASSLGQRYEQYF. In nucleotides, the CDR3 is TGCGCCAGCAGCTTGGGACAGCGCTACGAGCAGTACTTC. Based on the CDR3 plus reference TRBV5-1 and TRBJ2-7, the full variable domain is KAGVTQTPRYLIKTRGQQVTLSCSPISGHRSVSWYQQTPGQGLQFLFEYFSETQRNKGNFPGRFSGRQFSNSRSEMNVSTLELGDSALYLCASSLGQRYEQYFGPGTRLTVT.

The chain couples TRBV12-3 or TRBV12-4 to TRBJ2-3; TRBD2 aligns across 14 bases. V lost 4 bases to trimming and J lost 1 base; unmatched junction nucleotides: 13. The CDR3 length is 20 residues. For the CDR3, the DNA is TGTGCCAGCAGTTCCCCACCGGGACTAGCGGGAGAGGGAGGCACAGATACGCAGTATTTT. It codes for CASSSPPGLAGEGGTDTQYF.

This clonotype was recorded many times. J is TRBJ2-2 and V is TRBV20-1; D gene ambiguous. Trimming cost V 3 bases and J 6 bases, with 8 bases left between them. Germline V CDR1 and CDR2: DFQATT, SNEGSKA (reference sequence). The CDR3 runs to 12 residues. The CDR3 coding sequence is TGCAGTGCTAGTAGTGTCTCCGGGGAGCTGTTTTTT. Translated: CSASSVSGELFF.

J is TRBJ2-7 and V is TRBV29-1, with a possible D match to TRBD1 (6 bases). Germline-derived CDR1 and CDR2 are SQVTM and ANQGSEA. CDR3 size: 12 residues. Trimming removed 4 bases at V and 2 bases at J, with 9 bases between. DNA for the CDR3: TGCAGCGTTGCCCAGGGGACCTACGAGCAGTACTTC. Encoded protein: CSVAQGTYEQYF.

V usage is TRBV6-2 or TRBV6-3 and J usage is TRBJ2-7, with D possibly being TRBD2 (5 bases). Trimming pared 4 bases from V and 6 bases from J, leaving 16 bases between. Germline-derived CDR1 and CDR2 are MNHEY and SVGEGT. CDR3 length: 14 residues. The CDR3 nucleotides read TGTGCCAGCAGTTCCGTTTCCCCGGGGTCCGAGCAGTACTTC. Its translation: CASSSVSPGSEQYF.